The entry below describes one T cell receptor (beta chain). The antigen is unknown. The data are from a study of shared clonotypes between healthy human individuals. Study-level information: Those who served as donors were a couple of women and three men between the ages of 18 and 49. Donors had three CD4 naive, three CD4 memory, two CD8 naive and one CD8 memory plate apiece. Study-wide findings and caveats: Limitation of the genetic and exposure-history diversity represented came from the few donors.

Between the trimmed V and J ends, which lost 5 bases and 0 bases, there was a span of 8 bases. Germline loops: CDR1 SGHTA, CDR2 FQGNSA. This CDR3 has 14 residues. Several immunoSEQ plates received, in even portions, the genomic DNA of each subset. Here immunoSEQ multiplex PCR was the method, and the copy in TCRdb shows in-frame clones only, minus some. The sample has millions of clones; roughly 94% are singletons. The gene calls are TRBV7-2 and TRBJ2-1; D unclear. The TCR originated in a young man in good health. Sequencing was carried out using naive CD4+ T cells sorted from blood. Subset specified: CD45RA+ positively selected. CDR3 DNA sequence: TGTGCCAGCAGCGATTCGAGCTCCTACAATGAGCAGTTCTTC. It yields the protein CASSDSSSYNEQFF.